This is a list of T cell receptor beta chains from one sample in a study of Graves' ophthalmopathy and Graves' hyperthyroidism. One entry per CDR3 protein, called by TCRdb with MiXCR from the multiplex PCR reads. Of tens of thousands of distinct CDR3 sequences in the sample, over 40% were seen once. The sequenced material came from peripheral blood. The receptors stem from an adult man with Graves' ophthalmopathy. CDR3s include the opening cysteine and the closing phenylalanine or tryptophan.

V,CDR3
TRBV7-9,CPSGSSGRPTDTQYF
TRBV19,CATARPDRETQYF
TRBV4-1,CASLPGQGAVDTQYF
TRBV7-6,CASSLGGGLSSYNSPLHF
TRBV20-1,CSAREGTGLTGELFF
TRBV12-3/TRBV12-4,CASSLTGPSGNTIYF
TRBV5-1,CASNLDGGSTDTQYF
TRBV18,CASSPGGPVNEQFF
TRBV3-1,CASSQLAGSQYF
TRBV2,CASSDSFHKGEERDNEQFF
TRBV7-2,CASGTATPLHF
TRBV20-1,CSALTGAGGYGYAF
TRBV2,CASSDEVTGGETQYF
TRBV15,CATSGRDYRGADTQYF
TRBV15,CATSARGLNNEQYF
TRBV7-3,CASSAQQSGTATDTQYF
TRBV5-1,CASSLDRDGYEQYF
TRBV20-1,CSARGQGSGVNEQFF
TRBV11-2,CASSRRQGATNTGELFF
TRBV7-9,CASSLWGRSSYNSPLHF
TRBV11-2,CAGSRDYRYEQYF
TRBV9,CASSASGLINEQFF
TRBV7-7,CASSPKGPNTGELFF
TRBV12-3/TRBV12-4,CASSSSLGTGESSSYEQYF
TRBV29-1,CSVGTSGGYNEQFF
TRBV6-5,CASSEEGTGRRAFF
TRBV7-3,CASSLTPRGLAGVDEQFF
TRBV9,CASSPWTWDEQFF
TRBV3-1,CASSPTITRGNEQFF
TRBV11-1,CASSLLRGSYNEQFF
TRBV5-6,CASSLGRYRRGDF
TRBV4-1,CASSHSDANTGELFF
TRBV19,CASSPQHF
TRBV13,CASSLDGQGADTGELFF
TRBV12-3/TRBV12-4,CASTSGTSGEGRQTQYF
TRBV12-5,CASGSTEQYF
TRBV12-3/TRBV12-4,CGSSLALGWFSPLHF
TRBV30,CAWSVHSGGARETQYF
TRBV6-5,CASMALGTEETQYF
TRBV12-3/TRBV12-4,CASSPGTGSSSGANVLTF
TRBV20-1,CSARLGPLQETQYF
TRBV5-1,CASSPFSGASTDTQYF
TRBV9,CASSVSGELFF
TRBV15,CATSSGTMGGNQPQHF
TRBV2,CASSEKDGDSIQETQYF
TRBV6-4,CASSDSTSGGDTQYF
TRBV20-1,CSARVQGTGPQHF
TRBV20-1,CSAVGDSNQPQHF
TRBV12-3/TRBV12-4,CASMRTGFGYTF
TRBV20-1,CSASGTGTRNEQFF
TRBV5-1,CASSLTGARYEKLFF
TRBV10-1,CASRGTPSSYNEQFF
TRBV6-9,CASSIGGETGELFF
TRBV9,CACSVDFWEGQSF
TRBV5-8,CASSFGQGLWETQYF
TRBV15,CATSRDLGSGGTEAFF
TRBV7-8,CASSQDRLDQPQHF
TRBV6-5,CASSTGGREYGYTF
TRBV5-1,CASSLGLGGGNQETQYF
TRBV20-1,CSASSEHLGGYSNQPQHF